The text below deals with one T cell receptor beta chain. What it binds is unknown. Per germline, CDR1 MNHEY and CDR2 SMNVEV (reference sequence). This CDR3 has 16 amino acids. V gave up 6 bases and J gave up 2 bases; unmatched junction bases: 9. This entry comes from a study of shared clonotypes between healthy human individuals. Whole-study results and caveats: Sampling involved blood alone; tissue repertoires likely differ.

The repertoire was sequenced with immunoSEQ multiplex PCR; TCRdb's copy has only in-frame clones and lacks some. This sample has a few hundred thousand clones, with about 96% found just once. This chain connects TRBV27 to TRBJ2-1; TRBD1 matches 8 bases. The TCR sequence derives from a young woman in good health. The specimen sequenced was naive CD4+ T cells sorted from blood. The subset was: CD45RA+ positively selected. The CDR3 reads CASRPRGQSTYNEQFF. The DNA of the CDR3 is TGTGCCAGCAGACCCAGGGGGCAGAGCACCTACAATGAGCAGTTCTTC.